These T cell receptor beta chains were read from a single sample in a study of cytomegalovirus exposure and HLA in healthy donors. TCRdb's copy holds only in-frame clones and misses some; the assay was immunoSEQ multiplex PCR. The sample yields 150,000 or so clones, about 83% seen once. Sequencing used PBMCs. The source is a man aged 35 to 55 in good health and CMV-seropositive. CDR3s include the opening cysteine and the closing phenylalanine or tryptophan. Each record gives: D gene, clone size, J gene, V gene, CDR3 DNA, CDR3 protein. The D gene is left open where the match is weak. A clone size is listed for some rows: how often the clone was seen (once, few, many), or a class if it is expanded.

d_call: NA
clone_size: NA
j_call: TRBJ2-2
v_call: TRBV7-8
cdr3_nt: TGTGCCAGCAGCTCTCTACGGGTTCCCGGGGAGCTGTTTTTT
cdr3_aa: CASSSLRVPGELFF

d_call: TRBD2
clone_size: NA
j_call: TRBJ2-3
v_call: TRBV7-9
cdr3_nt: TGTGCCAGCAGCGGCGGGGCGGGAGGGTTCACAGATACGCAGTATTTT
cdr3_aa: CASSGGAGGFTDTQYF

d_call: NA
clone_size: few
j_call: TRBJ2-6
v_call: TRBV7-6
cdr3_nt: TGTGCCAGCAGCTTAATGCGGCTCTCTGGGGCCAACGTCCTGACTTTC
cdr3_aa: CASSLMRLSGANVLTF

d_call: TRBD2
clone_size: NA
j_call: TRBJ2-2
v_call: TRBV6-1
cdr3_nt: TGTGCCAGCAGTGCACCTAGCGGGAGGGCCGGGACCGGGGAGCTGTTTTTT
cdr3_aa: CASSAPSGRAGTGELFF

d_call: TRBD2
clone_size: NA
j_call: TRBJ2-2
v_call: TRBV18
cdr3_nt: TGTGCCAGCTCCACTAGCGGGAGTTCCGGGGAGCTGTTTTTT
cdr3_aa: CASSTSGSSGELFF

d_call: NA
clone_size: NA
j_call: TRBJ1-1
v_call: TRBV27
cdr3_nt: TGTGCCAGCAGTTTATCCCGGGTGAACACTGAAGCTTTCTTT
cdr3_aa: CASSLSRVNTEAFF

d_call: TRBD2
clone_size: NA
j_call: TRBJ2-7
v_call: TRBV27
cdr3_nt: TGTGCCAGCAGTCCCCAGACTAGCGGGAGAGTAAACGAGCAGTACTTC
cdr3_aa: CASSPQTSGRVNEQYF

d_call: NA
clone_size: NA
j_call: TRBJ2-2
v_call: TRBV5-1
cdr3_nt: TGCGCCAGCAGCTTGGAGGAAGCCCGCGGTGCCGGGGAGCTGTTTTTT
cdr3_aa: CASSLEEARGAGELFF

d_call: TRBD1
clone_size: NA
j_call: TRBJ1-1
v_call: TRBV6-5
cdr3_nt: TGTGCCAGCAGTTACACTCCCAATGGACAGGGGGATGAAGCTTTCTTT
cdr3_aa: CASSYTPNGQGDEAFF

d_call: TRBD2
clone_size: NA
j_call: TRBJ2-6
v_call: TRBV11-2
cdr3_nt: TGTGCCAGCAGCTTAGAGCTGTTTACTAGCGGGAGTGCTGGGGCCAACGTCCTGACTTTC
cdr3_aa: CASSLELFTSGSAGANVLTF

d_call: NA
clone_size: NA
j_call: TRBJ1-5
v_call: TRBV5-1
cdr3_nt: TGCGCCAGCAGCTTGGCGGGTTATAGCAATCAGCCCCAGCATTTT
cdr3_aa: CASSLAGYSNQPQHF

d_call: TRBD2
clone_size: NA
j_call: TRBJ2-1
v_call: TRBV6-5
cdr3_nt: TGTGCCAGCAGTTACGTCAGCGGGGGGGGGAATGAGCAGTTCTTC
cdr3_aa: CASSYVSGGGNEQFF

d_call: NA
clone_size: NA
j_call: TRBJ2-7
v_call: TRBV27
cdr3_nt: TGTGCCAGCAGTACGCTAGAGGGTCCCTACGAGCAGTACTTC
cdr3_aa: CASSTLEGPYEQYF

d_call: NA
clone_size: NA
j_call: TRBJ1-2
v_call: TRBV6-5
cdr3_nt: TGTGCCAGCAGTTACGGCACGGGAGGGGGTGGCTACACCTTC
cdr3_aa: CASSYGTGGGGYTF

d_call: NA
clone_size: few
j_call: TRBJ2-7
v_call: TRBV29-1
cdr3_nt: TGCAGCGTTGGGCATGCCTACGAGCAGTACTTC
cdr3_aa: CSVGHAYEQYF

d_call: TRBD2
clone_size: NA
j_call: TRBJ2-1
v_call: TRBV5-6
cdr3_nt: TGTGCCAGCGAGGGACTAGCGGGTTACAATGAGCAGTTCTTC
cdr3_aa: CASEGLAGYNEQFF

d_call: TRBD1
clone_size: few
j_call: TRBJ2-6
v_call: TRBV28
cdr3_nt: TGTGCCAGCAGTTTTACCGGGACAGATGTGGGGGCCAACGTCCTGACTTTC
cdr3_aa: CASSFTGTDVGANVLTF